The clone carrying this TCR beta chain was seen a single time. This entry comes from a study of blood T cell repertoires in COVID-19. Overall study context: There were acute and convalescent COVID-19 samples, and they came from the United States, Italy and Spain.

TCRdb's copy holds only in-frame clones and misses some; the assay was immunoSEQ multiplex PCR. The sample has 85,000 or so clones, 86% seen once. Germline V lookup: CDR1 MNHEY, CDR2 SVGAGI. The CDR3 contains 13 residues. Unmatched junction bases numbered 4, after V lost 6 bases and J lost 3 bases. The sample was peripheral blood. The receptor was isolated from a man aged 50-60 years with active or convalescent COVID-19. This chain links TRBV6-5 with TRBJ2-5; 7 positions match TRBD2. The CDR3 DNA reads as TGTGCCAGCAGGCGGAGCGGGGAAGAGACCCAGTACTTC. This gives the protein CASRRSGEETQYF.